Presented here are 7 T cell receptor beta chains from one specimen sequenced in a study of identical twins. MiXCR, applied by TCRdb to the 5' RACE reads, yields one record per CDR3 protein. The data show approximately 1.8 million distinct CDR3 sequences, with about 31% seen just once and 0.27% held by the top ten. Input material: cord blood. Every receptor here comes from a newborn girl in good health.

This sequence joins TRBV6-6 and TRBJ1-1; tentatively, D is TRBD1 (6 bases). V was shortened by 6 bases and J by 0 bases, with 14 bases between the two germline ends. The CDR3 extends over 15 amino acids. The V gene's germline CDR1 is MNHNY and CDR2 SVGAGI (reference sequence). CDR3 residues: CASREGGGMNTEAFF. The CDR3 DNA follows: TGTGCCAGCAGGGAGGGGGGTGGGATGAACACTGAAGCTTTCTTT.

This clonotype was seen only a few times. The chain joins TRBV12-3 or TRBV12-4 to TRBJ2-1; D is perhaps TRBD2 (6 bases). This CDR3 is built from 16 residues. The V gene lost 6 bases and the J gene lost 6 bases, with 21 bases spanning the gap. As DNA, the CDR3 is TGTGCCAGCAGCATGGCGGGGCTCCACCCTTTCAATGAGCAGTTCTTC. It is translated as CASSMAGLHPFNEQFF.

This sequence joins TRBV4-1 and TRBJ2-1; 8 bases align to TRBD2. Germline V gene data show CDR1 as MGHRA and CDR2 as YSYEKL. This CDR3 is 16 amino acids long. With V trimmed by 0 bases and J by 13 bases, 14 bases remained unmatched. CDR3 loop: CASSQEGRTSSETQFF. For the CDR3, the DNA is TGCGCCAGCAGCCAAGAAGGGAGGACTAGCTCAGAGACCCAGTTCTTC.

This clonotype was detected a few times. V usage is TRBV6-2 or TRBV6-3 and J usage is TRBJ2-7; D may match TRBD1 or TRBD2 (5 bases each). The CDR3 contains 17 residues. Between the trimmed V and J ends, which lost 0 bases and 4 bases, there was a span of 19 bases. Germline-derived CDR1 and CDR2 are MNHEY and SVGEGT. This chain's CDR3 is CASSYSPGTQVGYEQYF. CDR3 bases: TGTGCCAGCAGTTACTCGCCCGGGACGCAGGTCGGTTACGAGCAGTACTTC.

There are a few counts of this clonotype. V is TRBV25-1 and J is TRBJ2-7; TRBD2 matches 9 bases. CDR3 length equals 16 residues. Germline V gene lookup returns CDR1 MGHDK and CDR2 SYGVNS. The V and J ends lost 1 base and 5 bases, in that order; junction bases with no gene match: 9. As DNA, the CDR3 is TGTGCCAGCAGTGAATCGGGGACTAGCAAGTTTCACGAGCAGTACTTC. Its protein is CASSESGTSKFHEQYF.

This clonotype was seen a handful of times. DNA for the CDR3: TGCGCCAGCAGACAGGGTACGGACTATGGCTACACCTTC. This sequence encodes CASRQGTDYGYTF. V gene TRBV5-1 combines with J gene TRBJ1-2, with D possibly TRBD1 on 6 matching bases. V dropped 5 bases and J dropped 3 bases, with 11 bases sitting between them. This CDR3 comprises 13 residues. Germline V gene data show CDR1 as SGHRS and CDR2 as YFSETQ.

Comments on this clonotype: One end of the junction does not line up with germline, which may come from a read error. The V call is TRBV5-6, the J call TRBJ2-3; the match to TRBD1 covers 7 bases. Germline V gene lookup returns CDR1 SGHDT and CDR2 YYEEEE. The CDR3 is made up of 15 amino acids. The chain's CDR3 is CASSSQGRGTDTQYF. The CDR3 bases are TGTGCCAGTAGCTCACAGGGGAGAGGCACAGATACGCAGTATTTT.